This T cell receptor (beta chain) was sequenced during a study of T cell responses to AZD1222 COVID-19 vaccine. Between the trimmed V and J ends, which lost 9 bases and 0 bases, there was a span of 11 bases. The CDR3 sequence is 13 residues long. Germline CDR1 is LNHNV and CDR2 is YYDKDF (reference sequence). Profiling relied on immunoSEQ multiplex PCR, and the TCRdb table lists in-frame clones only, not all of them. This sample has around 110,000 clones; about 90% occur once, and the top ten carry 6.5% to 10%. This TCR derives from an adult who received the AZD1222 COVID-19 vaccine. J is TRBJ1-1 and V is TRBV15; D gene unclear. Sequencing used peripheral blood, obtained 28 days after the second AZD1222 dose. CDR3 protein: CATGEALNTEAFF. The CDR3 DNA is TGTGCCACGGGCGAGGCCTTGAACACTGAAGCTTTCTTT.